The 26 T cell receptor beta chains presented below share a single source sample, sequenced in a study of T cell responses to AZD1222 COVID-19 vaccine (dated by TCRdb to the early 2020s). The library was built by means of the immunoSEQ multiplex PCR assay. As stored in TCRdb, this immuneACCESS dataset retains in-frame rearrangements with V and J assigned. A fraction of the clones does not appear; measured against another copy, unresolved V genes explain less than half of the discrepancy, and the remainder lacks a known reason. For this sample there are approximately 130,000 clones; around 92% appear just once. In total, the top ten clones hold over 0.95% of the sample. Taken with the paper, the label for time point translates to: baseline before first vaccination. This specimen was peripheral blood, taken on day 0 of AZD1222 vaccination. The receptor set was obtained from an adult in good health.

The chain combines TRBV6-6 with TRBJ2-5; D ambiguous. Germline-derived CDR1 and CDR2 are MNHNY and SVGAGI (reference sequence). V dropped 4 bases and J dropped 0 bases, with 15 bases sitting between them. The CDR3 is 16 amino acids. CDR3 protein: CASSSSAGQYQETQYF. The CDR3 DNA reads as TGTGCCAGCAGTTCTTCCGCAGGCCAGTACCAAGAGACCCAGTACTTC.

V is TRBV20-1 and J is TRBJ1-1; no clear D gene. Trimming cost V 4 bases and J 8 bases, with 8 bases left between them. From germline, CDR1 is DFQATT and CDR2 SNEGSKA (reference sequence). The CDR3 covers 10 residues. In DNA, the CDR3 is TGCAGTGCTATTCGTAGAGAAGCTTTCTTT. As protein: CSAIRREAFF.

The chain uses TRBV3-1 (or the pseudogene TRBV3-2) and TRBJ1-5; D gene unclear. V was trimmed by 4 bases and J by 4 bases, leaving 8 bases between them. Germline lookup yields CDR1 LGHDT and CDR2 YNNKEL (reference sequence). This CDR3 spans 13 amino acids. CDR3 bases: TGTGCCAGCAGCCTCGTAGGGAATCAGCCCCAGCATTTT. This translates into CASSLVGNQPQHF.

The rearrangement links TRBV7-9 to TRBJ2-3; TRBD2 is a possible D gene (5 bases). V was clipped by 5 bases and J by 2 bases, with 11 bases between them. CDR3 size: 14 residues. Germline CDR1 SEHNR, CDR2 FQNEAQ (reference sequence). CDR3 nucleotide sequence: TGTGCCAGCAGCGAAGAGGGCCTCACAGATACGCAGTATTTT. This codes for CASSEEGLTDTQYF.

The chain carries TRBV5-1 and TRBJ2-2; 11 bases are shared with TRBD1. Germline V gene lookup returns CDR1 SGHRS and CDR2 YFSETQ. This CDR3 is 17 amino acids long. The V segment lost 3 bases and the J segment 1 base; nucleotides outside the gene matches: 5. In DNA form, the CDR3 reads TGCGCCAGCAGCTGGACAGGGGGCCTTATGAACACCGGGGAGCTGTTTTTT. Encoded protein: CASSWTGGLMNTGELFF.

In its sample, this clone was seen once. This chain links TRBV19 with TRBJ1-1; D is undetermined. Germline V gene data show CDR1 as LNHDA and CDR2 as SQIVND (reference sequence). With 6 bases removed from V and 11 bases from J, the gap between germline ends came to 16 bases. The CDR3 spans 12 residues. CDR3 amino acids: CASRERGIEAFF. The CDR3 nucleotides are TGTGCCAGTAGAGAGAGAGGGATTGAGGCTTTCTTT. Full variable domain (missing parts from reference TRBV19 and TRBJ1-1): DGGITQSPKYLFRKEGQNVTLSCEQNLNHDAMYWYRQDPGQGLRLIYYSQIVNDFQKGDIAEGYSVSREKKESFPLTVTSAQKNPTAFYLCASRERGIEAFFGQGTRLTVV.

The gene calls are TRBV28 and TRBJ2-1, with 11 bases that match TRBD2. Germline V gene lookup returns CDR1 MDHEN and CDR2 SYDVKM. J lost 8 bases, V lost 3 bases, and 18 bases had no gene match. The CDR3 runs to 19 residues. CDR3 bases: TGTGCCAGCAGTTTCTCGTCTAGCGGGAGGATTGTGGCCCGGCATGAGCAGTTCTTC. It codes for CASSFSSSGRIVARHEQFF.

The chain has TRBV9 and TRBJ2-1; TRBD2 matches at 8 bases. The CDR3 is 19 amino acids. With V trimmed by 3 bases and J by 3 bases, 17 bases remained unmatched. Germline assignment: CDR1 SGDLS and CDR2 YYNGEE. As DNA, the CDR3 is TGTGCCAGCAGCGAGGACCTAGATTTGGCTAGCGGGTTCTACAATGAGCAGTTCTTC. Translation gives CASSEDLDLASGFYNEQFF.

The chain employs TRBV9 and TRBJ1-1; perhaps TRBD1 as D (6 bases). V was pared by 4 bases and J by 6 bases, with 16 bases between. The CDR3 covers 14 residues. Germline V gives CDR1 SGDLS, CDR2 YYNGEE. The CDR3: CASSPRGGSAEAFF. The CDR3 bases are TGTGCCAGCAGCCCGAGGGGGGGGTCGGCTGAAGCTTTCTTT. Full variable domain (remainder filled in from reference TRBV9 and TRBJ1-1): DSGVTQTPKHLITATGQRVTLRCSPRSGDLSVYWYQQSLDQGLQFLIQYYNGEERAKGNILERFSAQQFPDLHSELNLSSLELGDSALYFCASSPRGGSAEAFFGQGTRLTVV.

The chain recombines TRBV27 with TRBJ2-7; 10 nucleotides line up with TRBD1. Germline loops: CDR1 MNHEY, CDR2 SMNVEV (reference sequence). The CDR3 is made up of 14 amino acids. The V segment lost 7 bases and the J segment 0 bases; nucleotides outside the gene matches: 3. CDR3 in amino acids: CASTWTGGSYEQYF. DNA for the CDR3: TGTGCCAGCACCTGGACAGGGGGCTCCTACGAGCAGTACTTC.

This chain links TRBV10-3 with TRBJ2-3; D gene uncertain. V lost 5 bases to trimming and J lost 1 base, with 10 bases between them. The CDR3 runs to 14 residues. Looked up from germline, CDR1 is ENHRY and CDR2 is SYGVKD. The DNA for the CDR3 is TGTGCCATCAGTACCTCCGGGCGCACAGATACGCAGTATTTT. It codes for CAISTSGRTDTQYF.

V usage is TRBV3-1 (or the pseudogene TRBV3-2) and J usage is TRBJ2-1; 9 nucleotides align to TRBD2. V was clipped by 0 bases and J by 4 bases; unmatched bases: 4. This CDR3 region has 16 residues. Germline V gene lookup returns CDR1 LGHDT and CDR2 YNNKEL (reference sequence). The DNA for the CDR3 is TGTGCCAGCAGCCAAGATCGGCTAGCGGGGTACAATGAGCAGTTCTTC. It codes for CASSQDRLAGYNEQFF.

V and J are TRBV20-1 and TRBJ1-5, with 8 bases fitting TRBD1. Germline V lookup: CDR1 DFQATT, CDR2 SNEGSKA (reference sequence). V lost 3 bases to trimming and J lost 2 bases; unmatched junction nucleotides: 3. This CDR3 has 14 amino acids. The CDR3, as DNA: TGCAGTGCTAGTTTGGACAGGGGCAATCAGCCCCAGCATTTT. Protein product: CSASLDRGNQPQHF.

This chain uses TRBV9 with TRBJ1-4, with D uncertain. The V end lost 3 bases, the J end lost 7 bases, and 4 bases lay between the germline ends. The CDR3 covers 11 residues. The V gene's germline CDR1 is SGDLS and CDR2 YYNGEE. CDR3 sequence: CASSGTEKLFF. In nucleotides, the CDR3 is TGTGCCAGCAGCGGAACTGAAAAACTGTTTTTT.

This clone has a single count. CDR3 in DNA: TGTGCCAGCAGCGTATCCGGGACTAACTACGAGCAGTACTTC. Translated, it gives CASSVSGTNYEQYF. The chain is built from TRBV9 and TRBJ2-7; 7 nucleotides match TRBD2. This CDR3 has 14 amino acids. The germline V gene encodes CDR1 SGDLS and CDR2 YYNGEE. Trimming cost V 1 base and J 3 bases; bases outside gene matches: 4.

The chain is built from TRBV28 and TRBJ2-1, with D unclear. Trimming stripped 8 bases from V and 1 base from J, with 9 bases between. The CDR3 covers 13 residues. Germline V lookup: CDR1 MDHEN, CDR2 SYDVKM. The CDR3 sequence is CASRPGSYNEQFF. The CDR3 nucleotides are TGTGCCAGCCGGCCCGGTTCCTACAATGAGCAGTTCTTC.

This sequence joins TRBV5-1 and TRBJ2-5, with D perhaps matching TRBD2 (6 bases). Trimming shortened V by 6 bases and J by 2 bases, and 23 bases separated the two germline ends. CDR3 size: 17 residues. Germline V lookup: CDR1 SGHRS, CDR2 YFSETQ. For the CDR3, the DNA is TGCGCCAGCACCATGACGGGTTCGGCGGGATCTCAAGAGACCCAGTACTTC. Its translation is CASTMTGSAGSQETQYF.

This sequence joins TRBV7-9 and TRBJ2-7; 12 positions match TRBD1. The CDR3 spans 16 residues. V shed 1 base, J shed 6 bases, and the junction held 7 bases outside the gene matches. CDR1 is SEHNR, CDR2 FQNEAQ, per germline (reference sequence). As DNA, the CDR3 is TGTGCCAGCAGCTTAGGGAACCGGGACAGGGGGCCCGAGCAGTACTTC. This sequence encodes CASSLGNRDRGPEQYF. Full variable domain (outside the CDR3, taken from reference TRBV7-9 and TRBJ2-7): DTGVSQNPRHKITKRGQNVTFRCDPISEHNRLYWYRQTLGQGPEFLTYFQNEAQLEKSRLLSDRFSAERPKGSFSTLEIQRTEQGDSAMYLCASSLGNRDRGPEQYFGPGTRLTVT.

This clone showed up just once. An end of the junction differs from the germline gene, which may be a read error. V is TRBV7-3 and J is TRBJ2-1; D perhaps matches TRBD2 (6 bases). This CDR3 is 12 amino acids long. CDR1 and CDR2 from the germline V gene are SGHTA and FQGTGA. The CDR3 DNA sequence: TGTACCAGCAGCTCCCGGGGGAATGAGCAGTTCTTC. Its protein is CTSSSRGNEQFF.

Regarding this clone: The same CDR3 arises from other DNA sequences in this sample as well. This chain connects TRBV6-5 to TRBJ1-1; 7 nucleotides line up with TRBD1. Unmatched junction bases numbered 6, after V lost 5 bases and J lost 3 bases. The CDR3 runs 14 residues. CDR1 MNHEY and CDR2 SVGAGI come from the germline V gene. CDR3 bases: TGTGCCAGCAGTAGACAGGGACGGGACACTGAAGCTTTCTTT. This sequence encodes CASSRQGRDTEAFF.

The chain employs TRBV14 and TRBJ1-2; D is possibly TRBD1 (6 bases). The V end lost 4 bases, the J end lost 9 bases, and 15 bases lay between the germline ends. Germline values: CDR1 SGHDN, CDR2 FVKESK. The CDR3 sequence is 13 residues long. CDR3 DNA: TGTGCCAGCAGCCTGGGACACGGCAGCAGCTACACCTTC. This translates into CASSLGHGSSYTF.

CDR3 loop: CAISEPHLPGLAGVEQFF. The CDR3 nucleotides are TGTGCCATCAGTGAGCCGCATTTGCCGGGACTAGCGGGAGTTGAGCAGTTCTTC. The genes are TRBV10-3 and TRBJ2-1; TRBD2 matches at 14 bases. The CDR3 runs 18 residues. Germline V gives CDR1 ENHRY, CDR2 SYGVKD. V gave up 2 bases and J gave up 9 bases; unmatched junction bases: 12.

V and J are TRBV2 and TRBJ2-1, with D perhaps TRBD1 (5 bases). The CDR3 is made up of 15 amino acids. The V end lost 2 bases, the J end lost 1 base, and 9 bases lay between the germline ends. Germline CDR1 is SNHLY and CDR2 is FYNNEI. As DNA, the CDR3 is TGTGCCAGCAGTGAATATAGGGGTTCCTACAATGAGCAGTTCTTC. Residues: CASSEYRGSYNEQFF.

The V and J genes are TRBV19 and TRBJ2-3; D may match TRBD1 or TRBD2 (5 bases each). The V gene's germline CDR1 is LNHDA and CDR2 SQIVND (reference sequence). The CDR3 extends over 16 amino acids. Trimming removed 5 bases at V and 2 bases at J, with 17 bases between. This CDR3 reads CASSLSSRGVTDTQYF. As DNA, the CDR3 is TGTGCCAGTAGTTTGTCTTCCCGAGGGGTCACAGATACGCAGTATTTT. The entire variable domain, with the rest obtained from reference TRBV19 and TRBJ2-3, is as follows: DGGITQSPKYLFRKEGQNVTLSCEQNLNHDAMYWYRQDPGQGLRLIYYSQIVNDFQKGDIAEGYSVSREKKESFPLTVTSAQKNPTAFYLCASSLSSRGVTDTQYFGPGTRLTVL.

This clone was recorded only once. The CDR3 DNA reads as TGCGCCAGCAGCCGGGACCTCGAGGCCTACGAGCAGTACTTC. Amino acids: CASSRDLEAYEQYF. The chain is built from TRBV5-1 and TRBJ2-7; D may correspond to TRBD1 or TRBD2 (5 bases each). CDR1 and CDR2 from the germline V gene are SGHRS and YFSETQ. V was cut by 4 bases and J by 2 bases, with 13 bases left in between. This CDR3 is built from 14 residues. Looking up the rest from reference TRBV5-1 and TRBJ2-7 gives the full variable domain: KAGVTQTPRYLIKTRGQQVTLSCSPISGHRSVSWYQQTPGQGLQFLFEYFSETQRNKGNFPGRFSGRQFSNSRSEMNVSTLELGDSALYLCASSRDLEAYEQYFGPGTRLTVT.

This chain uses TRBV3-1 (or the pseudogene TRBV3-2) with TRBJ1-1; possibly TRBD1 for D (5 bases). Germline V gene data show CDR1 as LGHDT and CDR2 as YNNKEL (reference sequence). Deletions cut 5 bases from V and 2 bases from J, with 9 bases between. The CDR3 sequence is 13 residues long. CDR3 bases: TGTGCCAGCAGCGCCCGGGGCAACACTGAAGCTTTCTTT. It codes for CASSARGNTEAFF.